The TCR beta chain described here comes from a study of blood T cell repertoires in COVID-19. Across the study: COVID-19 samples from acute and convalescent phases originated in the United States, Italy and Spain.

The CDR3 sequence is 12 residues long. Trimming took 5 bases from V and 6 from J, leaving 9 bases between them. Measured with immunoSEQ multiplex PCR; TCRdb has only the in-frame clones, and not every one. This sample carries around 120,000 clones, around nine tenths of them seen once, and the ten largest clones take around 2.5%. Participant-given clinical history determined each cohort assignment. Recovered status in Cohort 3 required two negative PCRs, clearance, or symptom resolution. Sequencing was performed on PBMCs or T cells enriched from blood (not recorded which). This sequence joins TRBV12-3 or TRBV12-4 and TRBJ2-3; D is ambiguous. The origin of this receptor is a woman between 50 and 59 years old who had recovered from COVID-19. This CDR3 is CASSQSSDTQYF. CDR3 bases: TGTGCCAGCAGTCAATCTAGTGATACGCAGTATTTT.